This is a list of T cell receptor beta chains from one sample in a study of shared T cell receptors in the human thymus. Clones were read by immunoSEQ multiplex PCR, and TCRdb kept only the in-frame ones, dropping some. The data contain under 850,000 clones, around 87% of them singletons. These data are also associated with another study on human thymus T cells.

Sequences were obtained from thymocytes. Source of these receptors: a boy under three years old with a congenital heart defect. Both conserved end residues are part of each CDR3. The D gene is left open where the match is weak. A clone size is listed for some rows: how often the clone was seen (once, few, many), or a class if it is expanded.

length	V	size	J	D	DNA	CDR3
17	TRBV27	-	TRBJ2-3	-	TGTGCCAGCAGTTTCCACGGGACACTCAGAGGGGCAGATACGCAGTATTTT	CASSFHGTLRGADTQYF
16	TRBV7-8	-	TRBJ2-7	-	TGTGCCAGCAGCTTATGGCCCCCACGTGGTCTCCGCGAGCAGTACTTC	CASSLWPPRGLREQYF
14	TRBV5-1	-	TRBJ1-4	TRBD1	TGCGCCAGCAGCCCCGATGACAGGGGGCAAAAACTGTTTTTT	CASSPDDRGQKLFF
14	TRBV29-1	once	TRBJ2-7	-	TGCAGCGTTGAAGATCGCACCTACTCCTACGAGCAGTACTTC	CSVEDRTYSYEQYF
15	TRBV7-2	-	TRBJ2-7	-	TGTGCCAGCAGCTTACGTCCAGGGGGGCACTACGAGCAGTACTTC	CASSLRPGGHYEQYF
18	TRBV27	-	TRBJ2-7	TRBD2	TGTGCCAGCACTCAATCCGGGAAACTAGCGGGAGTAGGGTACGAGCAGTACTTC	CASTQSGKLAGVGYEQYF
16	TRBV5-4	-	TRBJ2-1	TRBD2	TGTGCCAGCAGCTTTCTAGAACTAGCGTCTTACAATGAGCAGTTCTTC	CASSFLELASYNEQFF
16	TRBV4-3	-	TRBJ2-7	TRBD1	TGCGCCAGCAGCCAAGAGGGGCCGGGACAGGGGGGAGAGCAGTACTTC	CASSQEGPGQGGEQYF
14	TRBV28	few	TRBJ2-7	TRBD2	TGTGCCAGCAGTGGGCTAGCGGGAGGGTACGAGCAGTACTTC	CASSGLAGGYEQYF
19	TRBV29-1	-	TRBJ2-5	TRBD2	TGCAGCGTTGATCACAGATCCGGGACTAGCGGAGAGGGCCAAGAGACCCAGTACTTC	CSVDHRSGTSGEGQETQYF
14	TRBV7-6	-	TRBJ2-5	-	TGTGCCAGCAGCTCCAAGGGGGGGCAAGAGACCCAGTACTTC	CASSSKGGQETQYF
13	TRBV29-1	-	TRBJ2-2	-	TGCAGCGTTGACGTCCGGAGCACCGGGGAGCTGTTTTTT	CSVDVRSTGELFF
18	TRBV14	-	TRBJ2-7	-	TGTGCCAGCAGCCAAGATAAAGGTCCGCGGGAACCCAGCTACGAGCAGTACTTC	CASSQDKGPREPSYEQYF
14	TRBV6-5	-	TRBJ2-1	TRBD1	TGTGCCAGCAATACGGACAGGGAGAACAATGAGCAGTTCTTC	CASNTDRENNEQFF
15	TRBV28	-	TRBJ2-7	TRBD1	TGTGCCAGCAGTTTACTCAACAGGGGGAGGTACGAGCAGTACTTC	CASSLLNRGRYEQYF
15	TRBV15	-	TRBJ2-5	TRBD1	TGTGCCACCAGTCGGACAGGGTTAGTGCAAGAGACCCAGTACTTC	CATSRTGLVQETQYF
16	TRBV19	-	TRBJ1-5	TRBD1	TGTGCCAGTAGTATAGTCCCACAGGGGGCAAGGCAGCCCCAGCATTTT	CASSIVPQGARQPQHF
13	TRBV11-3	-	TRBJ1-2	-	TGTGCCACCTCGGACAGCCAACTCTATGGCTACACCTTC	CATSDSQLYGYTF
16	TRBV4-3	-	TRBJ2-4	TRBD2	TGCGCCAGCAGCCAAGAACTAGCGGGAGGACAAAACATTCAGTACTTC	CASSQELAGGQNIQYF
16	TRBV28	-	TRBJ1-2	TRBD1	TGTGCCAGCAGCACTATCCTACAGGGGCGCGTACGTGGCTACACCTTC	CASSTILQGRVRGYTF
16	TRBV27	-	TRBJ2-7	TRBD1	TGTGCCAGCAGTCCTTACAGGGGGCCCATTACCTACGAGCAGTACTTC	CASSPYRGPITYEQYF
13	TRBV10-3	-	TRBJ2-7	-	TGTGCCATCAGTGTGGGCCTCGCCTACGAGCAGTACTTC	CAISVGLAYEQYF
15	TRBV6-6	-	TRBJ2-1	TRBD2	TGTGCCAGCAGTGCCCGACTAGCGGGAAGCAATGAGCAGTTCTTC	CASSARLAGSNEQFF
16	TRBV5-4	once	TRBJ1-1	-	TGTGCCAGCAGCTTGGGACATTCAAGAATGAACACTGAAGCTTTCTTT	CASSLGHSRMNTEAFF
21	TRBV7-8	-	TRBJ1-2	TRBD1	TGTGCCAGCAGCGAACTTAGCCTTCTCATACGGACAGGGGTCCCGAATTATGGCTACACCTTC	CASSELSLLIRTGVPNYGYTF
15	TRBV4-2	once	TRBJ2-2	TRBD2	TGTGCCAGCAGCCAAGAAACGGGAGGGACCGGGGAGCTGTTTTTT	CASSQETGGTGELFF
16	TRBV5-4	-	TRBJ2-3	TRBD1	TGTGCCAGCAGCTTGGGGACAGGGGGCCGCACAGATACGCAGTATTTT	CASSLGTGGRTDTQYF
13	TRBV6-1	-	TRBJ2-7	-	TGTGCCAGCAGAGAAACTAGCCCCTACGAGCAGTACTTC	CASRETSPYEQYF
14	TRBV14	-	TRBJ1-4	-	TGTGCCAGCAGCCATCAGGGTTGGGGTGAAAAACTGTTTTTT	CASSHQGWGEKLFF
15	TRBV27	-	TRBJ2-7	TRBD2	TGTGCCAGCAGTCTCGGGACTACACTTTCCTACGAGCAGTACTTC	CASSLGTTLSYEQYF
12	TRBV5-4	-	TRBJ2-1	-	TGTGCCAGCAGCTCCCCCCGGAGTGAGCAGTTCTTC	CASSSPRSEQFF
13	TRBV27	once	TRBJ1-2	-	TGTGCCAGCAGTCGCTCCAACAGGTCTGGCTACACCTTC	CASSRSNRSGYTF
13	TRBV10-3	-	TRBJ2-1	-	TGTGCCATCAGAGCGGCCTCCTACAATGAGCAGTTCTTC	CAIRAASYNEQFF
14	TRBV15	-	TRBJ2-3	-	TGTGCCACCAGCAGAGATCGGAGGGAAGATACGCAGTATTTT	CATSRDRREDTQYF
17	TRBV28	-	TRBJ1-5	-	TGTGCCAGCAGTTTCGAAGATGGGCTGGGTAGCAATCAGCCCCAGCATTTT	CASSFEDGLGSNQPQHF
15	TRBV19	-	TRBJ2-2	-	TGTGCCAGTAGTATAGAAGAGGTCCTTACCGGGGAGCTGTTTTTT	CASSIEEVLTGELFF
16	TRBV14	-	TRBJ2-7	TRBD1	TGTGCCAGCAGCCAAGGACTCCGGGACAGGGGGAGCGAGCAGTACTTC	CASSQGLRDRGSEQYF
14	TRBV18	-	TRBJ1-2	TRBD1	TGTGCCAGCTCACCACGCGCAGGGGGGTATGGCTACACCTTC	CASSPRAGGYGYTF
15	TRBV10-3	-	TRBJ1-5	-	TGTGCCACCAGGGTCAGTTTTTATAGCAATCAGCCCCAGCATTTT	CATRVSFYSNQPQHF
13	TRBV28	-	TRBJ2-7	-	TGTGCCAGCAGTTTACGGGTTTCCTACGAGCAGTACTTC	CASSLRVSYEQYF
17	TRBV4-3	-	TRBJ2-7	TRBD1	TGCGCCAGCAGCCCCCAAGGGGGCGGACTCCCATACTACGAGCAGTACTTC	CASSPQGGGLPYYEQYF
20	TRBV5-4	-	TRBJ1-1	-	TGTGCCAGCAGCTTCCTACCCAGACCCGTCCAGGGAAGCGGGGTCACTGAAGCTTTCTTT	CASSFLPRPVQGSGVTEAFF
16	TRBV5-6	-	TRBJ2-4	TRBD2	TGTGCCAGCAGCTTGACTAGCGGGAGGGGGCCCAACATTCAGTACTTC	CASSLTSGRGPNIQYF
13	TRBV19	-	TRBJ2-7	-	TGTGCCAGTAGTCAACGGACAGCCTACGAGCAGTACTTC	CASSQRTAYEQYF
24	TRBV28	-	TRBJ2-1	TRBD2	TGTGCCAGCAGTTCACCGACAGGCAACGTTCCGGGACTAGCGGCCCCAGCCTCCTACAATGAGCAGTTCTTC	CASSSPTGNVPGLAAPASYNEQFF
14	TRBV5-4	-	TRBJ2-7	-	TGTGCCAGTAGCCGAATTGACAGTCAGAACGAGCAGTACTTC	CASSRIDSQNEQYF
15	TRBV9	-	TRBJ2-7	-	TGTGCCAGCAGCGTAGCGGACTACCACTCCTACGAGCAGTACTTC	CASSVADYHSYEQYF
15	TRBV19	-	TRBJ2-3	TRBD1	TGTGCCAGTAGCGCGGGACAGGGGGGCACAGATACGCAGTATTTT	CASSAGQGGTDTQYF
16	TRBV4-3	-	TRBJ2-7	-	TGCGCCAGCAGCCAAGATTTAGACTGGTCGTCCTACGAGCAGTACTTC	CASSQDLDWSSYEQYF
14	TRBV27	once	TRBJ1-4	TRBD1	TGTGCCAGCAGTCCCAGGGGGAATAATGAAAAACTGTTTTTT	CASSPRGNNEKLFF
16	TRBV19	few	TRBJ2-2	TRBD2	TGTGCCAGTAGTCCCTACCCTAGCGGGAGGGCCGGGGAGCTGTTTTTT	CASSPYPSGRAGELFF
16	TRBV5-4	-	TRBJ2-1	TRBD1	TGTGCCAGCAGCTTGGTATCCGGGACAGGGCGGTATGAGCAGTTCTTC	CASSLVSGTGRYEQFF